The 11 T cell receptor beta chains in this list originate from one sample, sequenced in a study of cytomegalovirus exposure and HLA in healthy donors. The PCR made use of 60 Vbeta and 13 Jbeta primers. Using immunoSEQ multiplex PCR, the repertoire was profiled, and TCRdb retains in-frame clones only, with some absent. The table has under 200,000 clones, approximately 80% seen once. The sequenced sample consisted of PBMCs. The receptors derive from a woman aged 45-65 years in good health and CMV-seropositive.

The gene calls are TRBV5-1 and TRBJ2-1, with 9 nucleotides matching TRBD1. The germline V gene has CDR1 SGHRS and CDR2 YFSETQ. The CDR3 sequence is 12 residues long. V dropped 7 bases and J dropped 5; count of bases not matched to a gene: 1. The CDR3 nucleotides are TGCGCCAGCGGGGACAGGGACAATGAGCAGTTCTTC. Protein product: CASGDRDNEQFF.

This rearrangement joins TRBV10-3 to TRBJ2-1, with 9 positions matching TRBD1. Germline CDR1 ENHRY, CDR2 SYGVKD. The length of the CDR3 is 13 residues. CDR3 sequence reads: CVTISGQGNEQFF. The CDR3 nucleotides read TGTGTCACCATCAGCGGACAGGGGAATGAGCAGTTCTTC.

The CDR3 coding sequence is TGTGCCAGCAGTCCCAGGTGGGCGGGGCAGACCTACGAGCAGTACTTC. Translated: CASSPRWAGQTYEQYF. The rearrangement uses TRBV28 and TRBJ2-7; maybe TRBD2 (6 bases). Germline V gene sequence: CDR1 MDHEN, CDR2 SYDVKM. Trimming removed 5 bases at V and 2 bases at J, with 19 bases between. This CDR3 contains 16 residues.

The chain uses TRBV28 and TRBJ1-2; no definite D call. CDR1 is MDHEN and CDR2 is SYDVKM in the germline V gene. V was shortened by 7 bases and J by 10 bases, with 16 bases between the two germline ends. This CDR3 contains 12 residues. In DNA form, the CDR3 reads TGTGCCAGCACTCTGGAGTGGGGAGTCTACACCTTC. This encodes CASTLEWGVYTF.

V gene TRBV5-8 combines with J gene TRBJ1-1; 8 nucleotides line up with TRBD1. J was trimmed by 0 bases and V by 4 bases; bases with no gene match: 8. This CDR3 has 16 residues. Germline CDR1 is SGHTS and CDR2 is YDEGEE. CDR3 nucleotide sequence: TGTGCCAGCAGCCCAATGGACAGGGCCATGAACACTGAAGCTTTCTTT. Protein product: CASSPMDRAMNTEAFF.

CDR3 DNA: TGTGCCAGCACCGTAGGGGGCACCCCTGAAGCTTTCTTT. Residues: CASTVGGTPEAFF. The chain couples TRBV25-1 to TRBJ1-1; 7 bases match TRBD1. CDR3 size: 13 residues. The trim removed 7 bases at V and 6 bases at J, leaving 8 bases unmatched. Germline CDR1 MGHDK, CDR2 SYGVNS.

V and J are TRBV15 and TRBJ1-5; 7 nucleotides align to TRBD1. Looked up from germline, CDR1 is LNHNV and CDR2 is YYDKDF (reference sequence). The CDR3 runs to 16 residues. V shed 4 bases, J shed 1 base, and the junction held 7 bases outside the gene matches. The CDR3 reads CATSTVTGPSNQPQHF. The CDR3 bases are TGTGCCACCAGCACCGTGACAGGGCCGAGCAATCAGCCCCAGCATTTT.

This chain links TRBV7-3 with TRBJ1-1; D call uncertain. The V end was cut by 1 base, the J end by 1 base, with 10 bases between. This CDR3 is 15 amino acids long. Germline V gives CDR1 SGHTA, CDR2 FQGTGA. The CDR3 bases are TGTGCCAGCAGCTTAAGCGTGTATGGGAACACTGAAGCTTTCTTT. Its protein is CASSLSVYGNTEAFF.

V usage is TRBV7-3 and J usage is TRBJ2-3; D not certain. The CDR3 extends over 13 amino acids. The V gene's germline CDR1 is SGHTA and CDR2 FQGTGA. V was shortened by 1 base and J by 4 bases, with 6 bases between the two germline ends. The CDR3, as DNA: TGTGCCAGCAGCTTAATCCAGGCAGATACGCAGTATTTT. Translation gives CASSLIQADTQYF.

This clone was seen only a few times. This chain joins TRBV18 and TRBJ2-7; a possible D gene is TRBD2 (6 bases). Trimming took off 3 bases at V and 7 bases at J, with 13 bases between the two ends. The length of the CDR3 is 13 residues. In germline, CDR1 is KGHSH, CDR2 LQKENI. CDR3 protein: CASSPSGSQEQYF. CDR3 DNA: TGTGCCAGCTCACCTAGCGGTAGCCAAGAGCAGTACTTC.

The rearrangement links TRBV28 to TRBJ2-3; 12 positions agree with TRBD2. Per the germline V gene, CDR1 is MDHEN and CDR2 is SYDVKM. V lost 6 bases, J lost 2 bases, and 3 bases stayed unmatched. CDR3 size: 15 residues. In nucleotides, the CDR3 is TGTGCCAGCAGGACTAGCGGGGGATTCACAGATACGCAGTATTTT. Protein product: CASRTSGGFTDTQYF.